This T cell receptor (beta chain) was obtained from a study of T-cell memory formation after mild COVID-19. Findings and caveats of the study: Day 15 to 85 contracting clones showed balanced CD4/CD8; day 15 to 37 expanders favored CD4+.

The ends were cut back, 5 bases at V and 5 bases at J, with 9 bases in the middle. Germline values: CDR1 MGHDK, CDR2 SYGVNS. The CDR3 is 13 amino acids. Via MiXCR, TCRdb re-called the 5' RACE reads, giving one row per CDR3 protein. This sample yields roughly 560,000 distinct CDR3 sequences, of which 20% are seen a single time; under 15% belongs to the top ten. This clonotype was picked up a small number of times. The antigen is undetermined. The chain is built from TRBV25-1 and TRBJ2-2; D call uncertain. The TCR sequence derives from an adult woman who had mild COVID-19 (a few samples of this study predate the infection). Cell type and time point are not known. Sequencing input: PBMCs or a T cell subset sorted from them (not recorded which). This chain's CDR3 is CASSWSKTGELFF. The CDR3 coding sequence is TGTGCCAGCAGTTGGAGTAAGACCGGGGAGCTGTTTTTT.